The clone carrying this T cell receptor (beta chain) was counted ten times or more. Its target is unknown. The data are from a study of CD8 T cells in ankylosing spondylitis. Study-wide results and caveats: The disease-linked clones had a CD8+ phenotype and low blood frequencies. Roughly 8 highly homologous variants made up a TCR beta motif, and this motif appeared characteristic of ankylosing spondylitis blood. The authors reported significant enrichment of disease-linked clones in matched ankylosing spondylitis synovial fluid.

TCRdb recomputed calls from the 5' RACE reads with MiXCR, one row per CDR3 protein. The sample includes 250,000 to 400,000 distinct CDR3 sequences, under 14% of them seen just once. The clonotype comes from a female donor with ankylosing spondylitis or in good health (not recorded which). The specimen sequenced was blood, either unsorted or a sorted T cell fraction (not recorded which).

The CDR3 sequence is CAISEAGGTNEQFF. Written as DNA, the CDR3 is TGTGCCATCAGTGAGGCGGGCGGTACCAATGAGCAGTTCTTC. The V call is TRBV10-3, the J call TRBJ2-1, with a tentative D call TRBD2 (5 bases). Germline lookup yields CDR1 ENHRY and CDR2 SYGVKD. This CDR3 is 14 amino acids long. V was pared by 2 bases and J by 6 bases, with 11 bases between.